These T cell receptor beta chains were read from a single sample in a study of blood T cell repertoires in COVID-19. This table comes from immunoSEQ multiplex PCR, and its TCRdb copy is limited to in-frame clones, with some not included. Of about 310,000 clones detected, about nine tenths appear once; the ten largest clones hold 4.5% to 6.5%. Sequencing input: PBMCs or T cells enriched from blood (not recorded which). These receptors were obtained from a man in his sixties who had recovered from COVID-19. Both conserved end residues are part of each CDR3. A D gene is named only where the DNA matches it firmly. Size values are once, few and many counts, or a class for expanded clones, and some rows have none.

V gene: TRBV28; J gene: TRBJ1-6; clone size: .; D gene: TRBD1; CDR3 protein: CASRPRDRDSPLHF; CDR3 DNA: TGTGCCAGCAGACCCCGGGACAGGGACTCACCCCTCCACTTT
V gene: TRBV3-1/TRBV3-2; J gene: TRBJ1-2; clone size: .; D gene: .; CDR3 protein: CASSAGWISYGYTF; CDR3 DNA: TGTGCCAGCAGCGCAGGGTGGATAAGCTATGGCTACACCTTC
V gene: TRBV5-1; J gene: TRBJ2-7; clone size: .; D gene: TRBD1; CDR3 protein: CASSLAGTAQGEQYF; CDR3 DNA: TGCGCCAGCAGCTTGGCCGGGACAGCCCAAGGCGAGCAGTACTTC
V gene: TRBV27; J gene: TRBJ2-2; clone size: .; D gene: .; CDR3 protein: CASSLASGYTGELFF; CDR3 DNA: TGTGCCAGCAGTTTAGCCTCGGGATATACCGGGGAGCTGTTTTTT
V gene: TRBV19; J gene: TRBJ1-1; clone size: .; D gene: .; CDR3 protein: CASSPQGFTEAFF; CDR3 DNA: TGTGCCAGTAGTCCCCAGGGGTTCACTGAAGCTTTCTTT
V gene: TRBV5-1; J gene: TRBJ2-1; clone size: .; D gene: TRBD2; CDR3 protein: CASSLEAGGPGAQHEQFF; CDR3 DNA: TGCGCCAGCAGCTTGGAAGCGGGAGGGCCCGGAGCACAGCATGAGCAGTTCTTC
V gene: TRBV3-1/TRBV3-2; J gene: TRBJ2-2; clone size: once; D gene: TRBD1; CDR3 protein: CASSRQGASGELFF; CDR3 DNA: TGTGCCAGCAGCCGACAGGGGGCTTCCGGGGAGCTGTTTTTT
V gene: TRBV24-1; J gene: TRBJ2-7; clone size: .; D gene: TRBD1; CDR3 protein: CATSETGIYEQYF; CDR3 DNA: TGTGCCACCAGTGAGACAGGGATCTACGAGCAGTACTTC
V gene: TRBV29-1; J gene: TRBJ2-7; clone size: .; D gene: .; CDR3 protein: CSVGRRNYEQYF; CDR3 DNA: TGCAGCGTTGGGCGCAGGAACTACGAGCAGTACTTC
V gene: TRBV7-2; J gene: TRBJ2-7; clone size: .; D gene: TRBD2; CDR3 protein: CASSLVSGGNYEQYF; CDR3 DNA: TGTGCCAGCAGCTTAGTGAGCGGGGGCAACTACGAGCAGTACTTC
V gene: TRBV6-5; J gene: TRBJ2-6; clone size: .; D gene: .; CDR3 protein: CASSTGYPNVLTF; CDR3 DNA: TGTGCCAGCAGTACAGGGTATCCCAACGTCCTGACTTTC
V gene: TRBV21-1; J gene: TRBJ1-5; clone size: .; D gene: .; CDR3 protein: CASSKGEKSLNQPQHF; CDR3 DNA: TGTGCCAGCAGCAAAGGCGAAAAAAGTCTCAATCAGCCCCAGCATTTT
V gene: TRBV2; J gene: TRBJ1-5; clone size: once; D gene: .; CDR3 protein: CASSSQGRGNQPQHF; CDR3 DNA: TGTGCCAGCAGTTCGCAGGGAAGGGGCAATCAGCCCCAGCATTTT
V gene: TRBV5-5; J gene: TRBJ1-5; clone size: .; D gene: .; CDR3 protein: CASSFQGFNQPQHF; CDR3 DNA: TGTGCCAGCAGCTTCCAGGGGTTCAATCAGCCCCAGCATTTT
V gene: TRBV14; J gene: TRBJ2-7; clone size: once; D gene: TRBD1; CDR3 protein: CASSQDSLTGMYF; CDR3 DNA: TGTGCCAGCAGCCAAGATTCCCTGACAGGGATGTACTTC
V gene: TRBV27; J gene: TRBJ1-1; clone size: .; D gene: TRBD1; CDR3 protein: CASSLTGGWSGTEAFF; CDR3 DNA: TGTGCCAGCAGTTTGACAGGGGGCTGGTCGGGCACTGAAGCTTTCTTT
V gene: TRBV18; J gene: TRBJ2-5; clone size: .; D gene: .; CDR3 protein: CASSPGQTETQYF; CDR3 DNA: TGTGCCAGCTCACCAGGGCAGACAGAGACCCAGTACTTC
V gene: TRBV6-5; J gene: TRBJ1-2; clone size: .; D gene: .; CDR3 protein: CASSYSRTVSGYTF; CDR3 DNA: TGTGCCAGCAGTTACTCTCGGACAGTTTCTGGCTACACCTTC
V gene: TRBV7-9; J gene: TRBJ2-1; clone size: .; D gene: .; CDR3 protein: CASSLGAGALVNEQFF; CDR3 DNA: TGTGCCAGCAGCTTAGGTGCAGGGGCGTTGGTCAATGAGCAGTTCTTC
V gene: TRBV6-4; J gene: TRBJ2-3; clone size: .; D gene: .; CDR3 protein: CASSLSGLSTDTQYF; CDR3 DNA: TGTGCCAGCTCACTTAGCGGCCTGAGCACAGATACGCAGTATTTT
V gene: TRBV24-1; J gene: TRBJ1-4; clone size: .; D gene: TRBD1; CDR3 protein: CATSDVGQGGEKLFF; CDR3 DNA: TGTGCCACCAGTGATGTGGGACAGGGGGGAGAAAAACTGTTTTTT
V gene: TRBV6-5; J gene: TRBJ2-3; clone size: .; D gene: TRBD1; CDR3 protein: CASRDTGDPTDTQYF; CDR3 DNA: TGTGCCAGCAGAGATACAGGGGATCCCACAGATACGCAGTATTTT
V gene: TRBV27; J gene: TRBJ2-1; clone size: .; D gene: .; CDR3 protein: CASSLGGAFYYNEQFF; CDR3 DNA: TGTGCCAGCAGTTTAGGGGGGGCGTTTTACTACAATGAGCAGTTCTTC
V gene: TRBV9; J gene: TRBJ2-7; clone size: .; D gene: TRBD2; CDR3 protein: CASSAWAGDHKEQYF; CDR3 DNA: TGTGCCAGCAGCGCCTGGGCGGGAGATCATAAAGAGCAGTACTTC
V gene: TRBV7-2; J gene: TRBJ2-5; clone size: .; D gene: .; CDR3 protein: CASSLGLGWETQYF; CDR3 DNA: TGTGCCAGCAGCTTAGGACTAGGATGGGAGACCCAGTACTTC
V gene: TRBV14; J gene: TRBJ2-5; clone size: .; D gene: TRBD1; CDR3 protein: CASRQTGVGQETQYF; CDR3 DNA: TGTGCCAGCAGACAGACAGGGGTCGGGCAAGAGACCCAGTACTTC
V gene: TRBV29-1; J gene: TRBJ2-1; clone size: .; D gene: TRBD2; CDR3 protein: CSVGAGRIGNEQFF; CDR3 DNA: TGCAGCGTTGGTGCCGGGAGGATAGGCAATGAGCAGTTCTTC
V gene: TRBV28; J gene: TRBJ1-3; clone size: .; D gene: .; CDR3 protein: CASSLVGAGTGNTIYF; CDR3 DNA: TGTGCCAGCAGTTTAGTTGGGGCTGGAACTGGAAACACCATATATTTT
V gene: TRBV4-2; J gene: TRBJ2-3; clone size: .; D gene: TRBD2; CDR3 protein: CASSPGESGRDYSTDTQYF; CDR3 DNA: TGTGCCAGCAGCCCCGGTGAAAGCGGGAGGGATTATAGCACAGATACGCAGTATTTT
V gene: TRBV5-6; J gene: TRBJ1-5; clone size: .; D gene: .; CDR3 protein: CASSTGDGRRAQHF; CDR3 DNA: TGTGCCAGCAGCACGGGGGACGGCCGAAGGGCCCAGCATTTT
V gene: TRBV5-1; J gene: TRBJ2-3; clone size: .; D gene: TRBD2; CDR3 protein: CASSFGRGEDTQYF; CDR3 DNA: TGCGCCAGCAGCTTTGGTCGGGGGGAAGATACGCAGTATTTT